The 28 T cell receptor beta chains below were found in one sample sequenced in a study of blood T cells in healthy people across ages. Then a second PCR, running about 6 to 12 cycles, was carried out with a sample-barcoded 5' primer and a J-beta primer mix. A single record per CDR3 protein comes from TCRdb applying MiXCR to the 5' RACE reads. This sample has 800,000 to 900,000 distinct CDR3 sequences, with roughly 60% found just once. Sequenced: blood. These TCRs come from a man under 40 in good health.

The CDR3 spells CASLGGNSPLHF. The DNA for the CDR3 is TGTGCCAGCCTGGGGGGGAATTCACCCCTCCACTTT. The chain joins TRBV28 to TRBJ1-6; TRBD1 is a possible D gene (5 bases). CDR3 size: 12 residues. Germline V gene data show CDR1 as MDHEN and CDR2 as SYDVKM. V lost 8 bases to trimming and J lost 7 bases, with 9 bases between them.

This clonotype was seen once. The rearrangement joins TRBV7-2 to TRBJ2-1; TRBD2 matches at 7 bases. The V gene's germline CDR1 is SGHTA and CDR2 FQGNSA. With 1 base clipped from V and 6 bases from J, the junction kept 3 bases outside the gene matches. The CDR3 is made up of 14 amino acids. CDR3 nucleotide sequence: TGTGCCAGCAGCTTAGTGGGACTACTCAATGAGCAGTTCTTC. Translation gives CASSLVGLLNEQFF.

This chain connects TRBV4-3 to TRBJ2-1; a possible D gene is TRBD2 (5 bases). The CDR3 is 15 residues long. V was clipped by 3 bases and J by 1 base, with 10 bases between them. The germline V gene has CDR1 LGHNA and CDR2 YSLEER. CDR3 coding DNA: TGCGCCAGCAGCCAGACCACGGGGTCCTACAATGAGCAGTTCTTC. Translating it yields CASSQTTGSYNEQFF.

The V and J genes are TRBV5-1 and TRBJ2-5; 8 bases map to TRBD1. The DNA end is a closer match to TRBJ2-7, so the J assignment may be wrong. Per the germline V gene, CDR1 is SGHRS and CDR2 is YFSETQ. The CDR3 spans 14 residues. CDR3: CASSTGQGFDEQYF. The CDR3 DNA sequence: TGCGCCAGCAGCACAGGACAGGGCTTTGACGAGCAGTACTTC.

J is TRBJ2-7 and V is TRBV20-1; possibly TRBD1 for D (5 bases). Looked up from germline, CDR1 is DFQATT and CDR2 is SNEGSKA (reference sequence). Trimming shortened V by 7 bases and J by 5 bases, and 18 bases separated the two germline ends. The CDR3 loop spans 13 amino acids. CDR3 loop: CSGRAGVEDEQYF. In DNA form, the CDR3 reads TGCAGTGGCAGGGCAGGAGTGGAAGACGAGCAGTACTTC.

The V gene is TRBV10-3, the J gene TRBJ2-3; the D gene could be TRBD1 or TRBD2 (5 bases each). CDR1 is ENHRY, CDR2 SYGVKD, per germline. This CDR3 comprises 14 residues. V was pared by 4 bases and J by 2 bases, with 10 bases between. CDR3 amino acids: CAISVGVATDTQYF. CDR3 DNA: TGTGCCATCAGTGTGGGGGTAGCCACAGATACGCAGTATTTT.

The chain has TRBV14 and TRBJ2-3; D unclear. This CDR3 is 15 amino acids long. Germline CDR1 SGHDN, CDR2 FVKESK. V was pared by 4 bases and J by 0 bases, with 11 bases between. CDR3 nucleotides: TGTGCCAGCAGCCCCCGGACGTCTAGCACAGATACGCAGTATTTT. It is translated as CASSPRTSSTDTQYF.

This clonotype has a handful of counts. V usage is TRBV20-1 and J usage is TRBJ2-4; 13 positions match TRBD2. The J call may be wrong; the DNA end is better matched by TRBJ2-7. Per the germline V gene, CDR1 is DFQATT and CDR2 is SNEGSKA (reference sequence). This CDR3 has 16 amino acids. DNA of the CDR3: TGCAGTGCTACCGGGACTAGCGGGATTGGGGCCTACGAGCAGTACTTC. Residues: CSATGTSGIGAYEQYF.

The V and J genes are TRBV20-1 and TRBJ2-1; a possible D gene is TRBD2 (7 bases). Germline CDR1 reads DFQATT; CDR2 reads SNEGSKA (reference sequence). Trimming pared 0 bases from V and 3 bases from J, leaving 15 bases between. The CDR3 sequence is 16 residues long. CDR3 protein: CSARDGGGPYYNEQFF. Here the CDR3 DNA reads TGCAGTGCTAGAGATGGCGGGGGCCCCTACTACAATGAGCAGTTCTTC.

CDR3 region: CASSTKRGGYNEQFF. Here the CDR3 DNA reads TGTGCCAGCAGTACCAAGCGGGGGGGCTACAATGAGCAGTTCTTC. The chain joins TRBV2 to TRBJ2-1; 10 bases align to TRBD2. Germline trimming cut 5 bases from V and 3 bases from J; bases unmatched to any gene: 4. CDR1 and CDR2 from the germline V gene are SNHLY and FYNNEI. The CDR3 has 15 amino acids.

J is TRBJ2-3 and V is TRBV20-1; 11 bases fit TRBD2. The germline V gene has CDR1 DFQATT and CDR2 SNEGSKA (reference sequence). This CDR3 has 17 residues. Trimming removed 3 bases from V and 1 base from J; junction bases left unmatched: 9. The CDR3: CSASTDPTSGGTDTQYF. As DNA, the CDR3 is TGCAGTGCTAGCACCGACCCGACTAGCGGGGGCACAGATACGCAGTATTTT.

This clonotype was detected only a few times. The rearrangement joins TRBV9 to TRBJ2-5; 8 bases match TRBD2. This CDR3 contains 16 residues. Per germline, CDR1 SGDLS and CDR2 YYNGEE. Germline trimming cut 4 bases from V and 4 bases from J; bases unmatched to any gene: 12. CDR3: CASSRGTGTSVETQYF. CDR3 nucleotide sequence: TGTGCCAGCAGCCGGGGCACCGGGACTAGTGTAGAGACCCAGTACTTC.

The gene calls are TRBV20-1 and TRBJ1-6; tentative D call: TRBD1 (5 bases). CDR3 size: 15 residues. Germline loops: CDR1 DFQATT, CDR2 SNEGSKA (reference sequence). V was cut by 1 base and J by 4 bases, with 11 bases left in between. The CDR3 DNA reads TGCAGTGCTAGAGCGGGGGGTGGATATAATTCACCCCTCCACTTT. Amino acids: CSARAGGGYNSPLHF.

This chain connects TRBV4-3 to TRBJ2-1, with 8 nucleotides matching TRBD2. The CDR3 extends over 18 amino acids. From germline, CDR1 is LGHNA and CDR2 YSLEER. The J segment lost 8 bases and the V segment lost 1 base, leaving 16 bases of the junction unmatched. The CDR3 spells CASSQGAGSRGGWDEQFF. The DNA of the CDR3 is TGCGCCAGCAGCCAAGGCGCTGGTTCTCGCGGGGGGTGGGATGAGCAGTTCTTC.

V gene TRBV7-9 combines with J gene TRBJ2-7, with a weak D call TRBD1 (5 bases). Germline CDR1 reads SEHNR; CDR2 reads FQNEAQ (reference sequence). The CDR3 runs to 13 residues. Trimming removed 7 bases from V and 2 bases from J, with 12 bases in between. CDR3 loop: CASTRAPTYEQYF. The DNA of the CDR3 is TGTGCCAGCACCAGGGCCCCGACCTACGAGCAGTACTTC. Together with reference TRBV7-9 and TRBJ2-7, the CDR3 gives the full variable domain: DTGVSQNPRHKITKRGQNVTFRCDPISEHNRLYWYRQTLGQGPEFLTYFQNEAQLEKSRLLSDRFSAERPKGSFSTLEIQRTEQGDSAMYLCASTRAPTYEQYFGPGTRLTVT.

This chain joins TRBV4-3 and TRBJ1-2; 8 nucleotides align to TRBD1. The CDR3 covers 15 residues. The V gene end was trimmed by 0 bases and the J gene end by 6 bases; junction bases not matched to a gene: 6. Germline CDR1 and CDR2: LGHNA and YSLEER. The chain's CDR3 is CASSQDGQGGNGYTF. CDR3 coding DNA: TGCGCCAGCAGCCAAGATGGACAGGGTGGCAATGGCTACACCTTC.

Worth noting for this clonotype: At one end the junction does not follow the germline gene, possibly because of a read error. The chain carries TRBV6-1 and TRBJ2-5; D is unclear. Looked up from germline, CDR1 is MNHNS and CDR2 is SASEGT. The CDR3 loop spans 12 amino acids. The CDR3 DNA follows: TGTGCCTGCAGATGGTACGAAGAGACCCAGTACTTC. It is translated as CACRWYEETQYF.

This clonotype was seen a handful of times. J is TRBJ1-1 and V is TRBV12-3 or TRBV12-4, with D tentatively TRBD1 (5 bases). Trimming cost V 6 bases and J 6 bases, with 14 bases left between them. This CDR3 is built from 13 residues. In nucleotides, the CDR3 is TGTGCCAGCAGAATCCGACCGGGGGCTGAAGCTTTCTTT. Protein: CASRIRPGAEAFF.

This clonotype has only a few counts. The V and J genes are TRBV24-1 and TRBJ2-3; weak D call: TRBD2 (6 bases). Trimming removed 4 bases from V and 8 bases from J, with 15 bases in between. The length of the CDR3 is 14 residues. CDR1 is KGHDR, CDR2 SFDVKD, per germline. This chain's CDR3 is CATSETGLPPTQYF. CDR3 DNA sequence: TGTGCCACCAGTGAGACGGGACTCCCTCCTACGCAGTATTTT.

The rearrangement uses TRBV12-3 or TRBV12-4 and TRBJ2-4, with 7 bases aligning to TRBD1. This CDR3 has 15 amino acids. J gave up 5 bases and V 7 bases, and 11 bases lay outside the gene matches. In DNA, the CDR3 is TGTGCCAGCACCCAACAGGGGTCAGGGGAAAACATTCAGTACTTC. This encodes CASTQQGSGENIQYF.

The chain recombines TRBV12-3 or TRBV12-4 with TRBJ2-7; 10 nucleotides align to TRBD1. The ends lost 5 bases at V and 5 bases at J; junction bases unmatched: 9. CDR3 length: 15 residues. The CDR3 DNA follows: TGTGCCAGCAGTCAACAGACAGGGGGCTTCCACGAGCAGTACTTC. It translates to CASSQQTGGFHEQYF.

The chain joins TRBV12-3 or TRBV12-4 to TRBJ2-3; D remains unclear. This CDR3 is built from 16 residues. Deletions cut 4 bases from V and 2 bases from J, with 16 bases between. In DNA form, the CDR3 reads TGTGCCAGCAGTTCCAGTCCCCAGTCTGTCACAGATACGCAGTATTTT. It encodes CASSSSPQSVTDTQYF.

CDR3 sequence: CASSLGPGTTNEKLFF. The CDR3 coding sequence is TGTGCCAGCAGCTTAGGGCCCGGGACAACTAATGAAAAACTGTTTTTT. The chain recombines TRBV7-9 with TRBJ1-4; D is undetermined. The germline CDR1 and CDR2 sequences are SEHNR and FQNEAQ (reference sequence). The CDR3 has 16 residues. Between the trimmed V and J ends, which lost 1 base and 0 bases, there was a span of 9 bases.

This clonotype showed up just once. A read error may produce the germline difference seen at one junction end. The chain is built from TRBV6-2 or TRBV6-3 and TRBJ2-7, with 8 bases matching TRBD2. The CDR3 has 17 amino acids. CDR1 is MNHEY, CDR2 SVGEGT, per germline. The CDR3 DNA follows: TGTGCCAGCAGCCACCCGGATTATAGCGGGGATAGTTACGAGCAGTACTTT. This encodes CASSHPDYSGDSYEQYF.

This clonotype has more than one count but fewer than ten. The CDR3 loop is CASSFVKNEKLFF. The CDR3 nucleotides read TGTGCCAGCAGCTTTGTGAAAAATGAAAAACTGTTTTTT. The chain recombines TRBV7-2 with TRBJ1-4; D unclear. V dropped 3 bases and J dropped 5 bases, with 7 bases sitting between them. The CDR3 runs to 13 residues. The germline gives CDR1 SGHTA, CDR2 FQGNSA.

This clonotype was seen only a few times. The V call is TRBV5-1, the J call TRBJ2-4; 11 bases map to TRBD1. The J call may be mistaken, given a closer DNA end match to TRBJ2-7. CDR1 is SGHRS, CDR2 YFSETQ, per germline. This CDR3 is built from 16 residues. CDR3 region: CASSWGTGGLLHEQYF. The DNA of the CDR3 is TGCGCCAGCAGCTGGGGGACAGGGGGACTCTTGCACGAGCAGTACTTC.

The V call is TRBV3-1, the J call TRBJ1-4, with a tentative D call TRBD1 (5 bases). V was clipped by 0 bases and J by 6 bases, with 23 bases between them. The germline CDR1 and CDR2 sequences are LGHDT and YNNKEL (reference sequence). This CDR3 has 19 amino acids. The chain's CDR3 is CASSQDFLQEGWRDEKLFF. The CDR3 bases are TGTGCCAGCAGCCAAGATTTTTTACAGGAGGGGTGGAGGGATGAAAAACTGTTTTTT.

This rearrangement joins TRBV7-6 to TRBJ2-5; D may match TRBD1 or TRBD2 (5 bases each). V shed 6 bases and J shed 5 bases, with 13 bases lying between them. CDR3 size: 13 residues. Looked up from germline, CDR1 is SGHVS and CDR2 is FNYEAQ. The DNA of the CDR3 is TGTGCCAGCAGTTATGAGTGGGGGGAGACCCAGTACTTC. It translates to CASSYEWGETQYF.